This entry lists 30 T cell receptor beta chains sequenced from one sample in a study of CD8 T cells in Susac syndrome. Random-hexamer reverse transcription was applied to about 0.45 to 1 ug RNA. TCRdb ran MiXCR on the immunoSEQ multiplex PCR reads and lists one entry per CDR3 protein. The profile shows around 190,000 distinct CDR3 sequences, approximately 94% of them singletons. Sequencing was done on a sample of CD4+ T cells from PBMCs. The receptors originated from a human donor in good health.

The chain combines TRBV29-1 with TRBJ2-3; unclear D gene. Germline CDR1 SQVTM, CDR2 ANQGSEA. V was cut by 2 bases and J by 0 bases, with 6 bases left in between. The CDR3 is 13 amino acids. The CDR3 DNA sequence: TGCAGCGTTGAACGAGACAGCACAGATACGCAGTATTTT. It yields the protein CSVERDSTDTQYF.

The chain couples TRBV20-1 to TRBJ2-1; TRBD2 matches 7 bases. The germline V gene has CDR1 DFQATT and CDR2 SNEGSKA (reference sequence). This CDR3 has 14 residues. Trimming took 1 base from V and 2 from J; bases not matched to a gene: 2. This CDR3 is CSARGGSPYNEQFF. CDR3 DNA: TGCAGTGCTAGAGGCGGGAGTCCCTACAATGAGCAGTTCTTC.

The CDR3 sequence is CASSPGLASDTQYF. In nucleotides, the CDR3 is TGTGCCAGCAGCCCGGGACTAGCGTCCGATACGCAGTATTTT. The genes are TRBV3-1 and TRBJ2-3; 10 bases are shared with TRBD2. Germline-derived CDR1 and CDR2 are LGHDT and YNNKEL (reference sequence). The CDR3 is 14 amino acids. The V segment lost 4 bases and the J segment 6 bases; nucleotides outside the gene matches: 4.

The chain is built from TRBV4-3 and TRBJ2-7, with 7 bases aligning to TRBD1. The V segment lost 0 bases and the J segment 2 bases; nucleotides outside the gene matches: 7. This CDR3 spans 16 amino acids. The germline V gene has CDR1 LGHNA and CDR2 YSLEER. CDR3 loop: CASSQDRGGYTYEQYF. The CDR3 DNA reads as TGCGCCAGCAGCCAAGATAGAGGGGGCTACACCTACGAGCAGTACTTC.

The rearrangement links TRBV27 to TRBJ2-2, with D maybe TRBD1 (5 bases). Trimming removed 2 bases from V and 6 bases from J, with 13 bases in between. The CDR3 sequence is 15 residues long. Germline-derived CDR1 and CDR2 are MNHEY and SMNVEV (reference sequence). In DNA form, the CDR3 reads TGTGCCAGCAGTTTAAGGCAGGGAACTGCCGGGGAGCTGTTTTTT. Protein: CASSLRQGTAGELFF.

The rearrangement uses TRBV29-1 and TRBJ2-1, with D possibly matching TRBD1 (6 bases). CDR1 and CDR2 from the germline V gene are SQVTM and ANQGSEA. Trimming took 3 bases from V and 9 from J, leaving 18 bases between them. The CDR3 length is 14 residues. This CDR3 is CSVEVGRGLGEQFF. CDR3 nucleotides: TGCAGCGTTGAGGTAGGCAGGGGCTTAGGTGAGCAGTTCTTC.

V and J are TRBV3-1 and TRBJ2-1; D is ambiguous. The CDR3 contains 15 residues. V was clipped by 5 bases and J by 12 bases, with 23 bases between them. CDR1 LGHDT and CDR2 YNNKEL come from the germline V gene (reference sequence). The CDR3: CASSERGPASLAQFF. The CDR3 DNA sequence: TGTGCCAGCAGCGAACGAGGACCAGCCTCACTGGCGCAGTTCTTC.

This chain links TRBV30 with TRBJ2-7; D is unresolved. Germline lookup yields CDR1 GTSNPN and CDR2 SVGIG (reference sequence). This CDR3 contains 12 residues. V lost 4 bases to trimming and J lost 3 bases, with 10 bases between them. CDR3 in DNA: TGTGCCTGGAATAATATGGTCTACGAGCAGTACTTC. The encoded protein is CAWNNMVYEQYF.

The CDR3 protein is CSAASSGLAGATGELFF. CDR3 nucleotides: TGCAGTGCTGCATCCTCGGGACTAGCGGGAGCCACCGGGGAGCTGTTTTTT. This chain connects TRBV20-1 to TRBJ2-2; 14 bases are a match to TRBD2. Germline CDR1 and CDR2: DFQATT and SNEGSKA (reference sequence). Trimming cost V 5 bases and J 4 bases; bases outside gene matches: 9. The CDR3 is 17 amino acids.

The chain combines TRBV28 with TRBJ2-7; D uncertain. The CDR3 length is 12 residues. Looked up from germline, CDR1 is MDHEN and CDR2 is SYDVKM. Between the trimmed V and J ends, which lost 5 bases and 7 bases, there was a span of 12 bases. The CDR3 protein is CASSRTPSEQYF. The CDR3 nucleotides are TGTGCCAGCAGTCGAACACCTTCGGAGCAGTACTTC.

The V gene is TRBV3-1, the J gene TRBJ2-7, with 7 bases fitting TRBD2. Per germline, CDR1 LGHDT and CDR2 YNNKEL (reference sequence). The CDR3 has 16 residues. V trimming: 4 bases; J trimming: 4 bases; junction bases outside the gene matches: 13. The DNA of the CDR3 is TGTGCCAGCAGCCCCACTGGCGGGACTATTAAATACGAGCAGTACTTC. It is translated as CASSPTGGTIKYEQYF.

The J gene is TRBJ2-6, the V gene TRBV27, with D tentatively TRBD1 (6 bases). V lost 6 bases and J 2 bases, leaving 14 bases between the germline ends. Germline loops: CDR1 MNHEY, CDR2 SMNVEV (reference sequence). The CDR3 covers 16 residues. CDR3 residues: CASRKTGLAGANVLTF. The CDR3 DNA follows: TGTGCCAGCAGAAAAACAGGGCTGGCTGGGGCCAACGTCCTGACTTTC.

The sample holds a few counts of this clonotype. The V call is TRBV4-2, the J call TRBJ2-3; D is uncertain. V was pared by 2 bases and J by 4 bases, with 7 bases between. CDR1 is LGHNA and CDR2 is YNFKEQ in the germline V gene. There are 13 residues in the CDR3. CDR3 region: CASSQRGADTQYF. The CDR3 nucleotides are TGTGCCAGCAGCCAACGTGGGGCAGATACGCAGTATTTT.

This chain connects TRBV30 to TRBJ1-1; 8 bases match TRBD1. CDR1 is GTSNPN, CDR2 SVGIG, per germline (reference sequence). The V and J ends lost 1 base and 4 bases, in that order; junction bases with no gene match: 8. The CDR3 consists of 15 residues. The CDR3 region is CAWSDLFGQGTEAFF. DNA for the CDR3: TGTGCCTGGAGTGACCTTTTCGGACAGGGCACTGAAGCTTTCTTT.

V gene TRBV20-1 combines with J gene TRBJ1-2; possible D gene TRBD1, 6 bases. Germline lookup yields CDR1 DFQATT and CDR2 SNEGSKA (reference sequence). The ends were cut back, 4 bases at V and 4 bases at J, with 13 bases in the middle. This CDR3 is 13 amino acids long. The CDR3 DNA is TGCAGTGCTACCGGCAGGGGCTCCTATGGCTACACCTTC. Encoded protein: CSATGRGSYGYTF.

The rearrangement links TRBV30 to TRBJ1-5, with D possibly TRBD1 on 6 matching bases. The CDR3 is made up of 16 amino acids. The germline CDR1 and CDR2 sequences are GTSNPN and SVGIG (reference sequence). V was pared by 2 bases and J by 6 bases, with 20 bases between. CDR3 amino acids: CAWSSRINRDTQPQHF. CDR3 DNA: TGTGCCTGGAGTTCCCGAATAAACCGGGACACTCAGCCCCAGCATTTT.

V gene TRBV29-1 combines with J gene TRBJ2-1; the D gene could be TRBD1 or TRBD2 (5 bases each). Trimming pared 7 bases from V and 1 base from J, leaving 11 bases between. Germline loops: CDR1 SQVTM, CDR2 ANQGSEA. The CDR3 is 13 residues long. The CDR3 here is CSAGTLSYNEQFF. The CDR3 region has the DNA TGCAGCGCGGGGACCCTATCCTACAATGAGCAGTTCTTC.

This clonotype was found a few times. The genes are TRBV29-1 and TRBJ2-1; 7 bases are a match to TRBD1. Trimming took 4 bases from V and 3 from J; bases not matched to a gene: 6. Germline CDR1 and CDR2: SQVTM and ANQGSEA. The CDR3 has 14 residues. The CDR3 loop reads CSVALAGGYNEQFF. The CDR3 DNA reads TGCAGCGTTGCTCTTGCAGGGGGCTACAATGAGCAGTTCTTC.

V and J are TRBV2 and TRBJ2-3, with D hard to call. Trimming removed 10 bases from V and 0 bases from J, with 8 bases in between. This CDR3 comprises 12 residues. Germline CDR1 reads SNHLY; CDR2 reads FYNNEI. The CDR3 sequence is CATSTSTDTQYF. CDR3 DNA sequence: TGTGCCACCTCGACTAGCACAGATACGCAGTATTTT.

This clonotype was observed a single time. The chain has TRBV12-3 or TRBV12-4 and TRBJ2-3; 7 nucleotides align to TRBD1. The CDR3 spans 13 residues. V dropped 6 bases and J dropped 4; count of bases not matched to a gene: 4. The CDR3 DNA reads TGTGCCAGCAGCCGACAGGGTCCAGATACGCAGTATTTT. It encodes CASSRQGPDTQYF.

This chain links TRBV29-1 with TRBJ2-7; D is possibly TRBD2 (5 bases). From germline, CDR1 is SQVTM and CDR2 ANQGSEA. There are 12 residues in the CDR3. The V and J ends lost 7 bases and 2 bases respectively, with 12 bases between them. As DNA, the CDR3 is TGCAGCGCTCTAGCTGCCACCTACGAGCAGTACTTC. Translated: CSALAATYEQYF.

The V and J genes are TRBV7-9 and TRBJ2-1, with D possibly being TRBD2 (6 bases). From germline, CDR1 is SEHNR and CDR2 FQNEAQ (reference sequence). V gave up 0 bases and J gave up 12 bases, with 12 bases separating them. This CDR3 is 13 amino acids long. CDR3 residues: CASSLAGGPGQFF. The CDR3 nucleotides are TGTGCCAGCAGCTTAGCCGGAGGGCCGGGGCAGTTCTTC.

This clonotype was found once. This chain connects TRBV27 to TRBJ1-5; D may be TRBD1 (6 bases). The germline V and J ends were trimmed by 5 bases and 7 bases, with 15 bases remaining between them. Germline loops: CDR1 MNHEY, CDR2 SMNVEV (reference sequence). The CDR3 is 14 residues long. The DNA for the CDR3 is TGTGCCAGCAGTCTCCTCACAGGGATACAGCCCCAGCATTTT. This translates into CASSLLTGIQPQHF.

This chain uses TRBV24-1 with TRBJ2-7, with 7 bases lining up with TRBD1. CDR1 and CDR2 from the germline V gene are KGHDR and SFDVKD. The junction had 8 bases not matched to a gene; V was cut back by 5 bases and J by 2 bases. The CDR3 totals 15 residues. As DNA, the CDR3 is TGTGCCACCAGTGTCTCCGGGACAGCGGCCTACGAGCAGTACTTC. It encodes CATSVSGTAAYEQYF.

The V gene is TRBV5-1, the J gene TRBJ2-3; perhaps TRBD1 as D (6 bases). V was trimmed by 5 bases and J by 3 bases, leaving 19 bases between them. This CDR3 spans 16 amino acids. The V gene's germline CDR1 is SGHRS and CDR2 YFSETQ. The DNA of the CDR3 is TGCGCCAGCAGGTTGCCCACTAGTCAGGGGACAGATACGCAGTATTTT. Residues: CASRLPTSQGTDTQYF. The full variable domain, rest sourced from reference TRBV5-1 and TRBJ2-3, is KAGVTQTPRYLIKTRGQQVTLSCSPISGHRSVSWYQQTPGQGLQFLFEYFSETQRNKGNFPGRFSGRQFSNSRSEMNVSTLELGDSALYLCASRLPTSQGTDTQYFGPGTRLTVL.

The genes are TRBV6-2 or TRBV6-3 and TRBJ2-1; D is possibly TRBD2 (5 bases). The CDR3 length is 13 residues. Germline values: CDR1 MNHEY, CDR2 SVGEGT. V lost 6 bases to trimming and J lost 12 bases, with 18 bases between them. The CDR3 bases are TGTGCCAGCAGGGTAGTGGGAGCGGTACCGCAGTTCTTC. Its protein product is CASRVVGAVPQFF.

This clonotype has only a few counts. The CDR3 loop reads CASSLTGGSYEQYF. DNA of the CDR3: TGTGCCAGCAGCTTAACTGGCGGGTCCTACGAGCAGTACTTC. V usage is TRBV9 and J usage is TRBJ2-7; tentatively, D is TRBD2 (5 bases). This CDR3 contains 14 residues. V lost 4 bases, J lost 1 base, and 12 bases lay in between. CDR1 is SGDLS and CDR2 is YYNGEE in the germline V gene.

The CDR3 bases are TGCGCCAGCAGCTTGGGCGGGAGGGCCACGTATGAGCAGTTCTTC. It yields the protein CASSLGGRATYEQFF. The chain employs TRBV5-1 and TRBJ2-1, with 9 bases identical to TRBD2. Germline V CDR1 and CDR2: SGHRS, YFSETQ. The CDR3 sequence is 15 residues long. With 0 bases clipped from V and 8 bases from J, the junction kept 6 bases outside the gene matches. Full variable domain (outside the CDR3, taken from reference TRBV5-1 and TRBJ2-1): KAGVTQTPRYLIKTRGQQVTLSCSPISGHRSVSWYQQTPGQGLQFLFEYFSETQRNKGNFPGRFSGRQFSNSRSEMNVSTLELGDSALYLCASSLGGRATYEQFFGPGTRLTVL.

The CDR3 loop reads CASSSGGRGVYGYTF. CDR3 nucleotides: TGTGCCAGCAGTTCCGGGGGCAGGGGTGTCTATGGCTACACCTTC. This chain joins TRBV12-3 or TRBV12-4 and TRBJ1-2; D possibly corresponds to TRBD1 (6 bases). With 4 bases removed from V and 4 bases from J, the gap between germline ends came to 16 bases. This CDR3 is built from 15 residues.

This rearrangement joins TRBV4-3 to TRBJ1-1, with 7 bases that match TRBD1. The germline CDR1 and CDR2 sequences are LGHNA and YSLEER. V lost 4 bases, J lost 3 bases, and 5 bases stayed unmatched. This CDR3 contains 14 residues. CDR3 DNA sequence: TGCGCCAGCAGCCGACGAACAGGGGACACTGAAGCTTTCTTT. It yields the protein CASSRRTGDTEAFF.